This entry describes one T cell receptor (beta chain). Its specific antigen is unknown. No much larger clone exists at a distance of one base, and base qualities are not known. Ficoll-Paque density gradient centrifugation was used to isolate PBMCs. This sample was sequenced with an Illumina NovaSeq 6000. TCRalpha and TCRbeta cDNA libraries were constructed by 5'RACE with constant-segment primers, with sample barcodes and unique molecular identifiers being introduced. RNA was extracted from every sample with Trizol reagent. Amplification of the libraries took two PCR steps, and the second step added a second sample barcode plus Illumina TruSeq adapters. Sequencing of libraries was performed on an Illumina NovaSeq with 2 x 150 bp paired-end reads. The paper's data handling went like this. Reads were demultiplexed and collapsed into UMI-guided consensus sequences with migec v1.2.7. Using mixcr v2.1.11, the UMI consensuses were aligned to TRA and TRB V and J templates and assembled into clonotypes. Expanded or contracted clonotypes were those called significant by both edgeR and NoisET, with noise models trained on biological replicates. For edgeR calls, a false discovery rate-adjusted p below 0.01 and a log2 fold-change threshold of 1 were applied. PCA with hierarchical clustering of max-normalized trajectories of the 1000 most abundant clonotypes was used as exploratory dynamics analysis. Each responding clone was given a CD4 or CD8 phenotype based on the CD4+ and CD8+ repertoires, which had been sequenced separately. The public reads were run again by TCRdb, first through fastp at Q25 and then through MiXCR, and only productive beta chains were kept. When rows share a CDR3 protein, they turn into one entry using the most common DNA and genes. These V and J calls are TCRdb output, not the study's own analysis. The sample table holds 340,000 or so distinct CDR3 sequences, of which 13% were seen once. The ten top clones hold 20% to 25% of the sample.

This sample is drawn from a study of T-cell memory formation after mild COVID-19 (dated by TCRdb to the early 2020s). The study in broad terms: TCR sequence clusters from the two donors were largely donor specific. In two donors, T-cell clones that expanded and contracted after mild COVID-19 were followed by sequencing TCRalpha and TCRbeta repertoires longitudinally. The cohort was made up of two young adult volunteers, one female and one male, who were previously healthy. Paper-wide results and their limitations: The second-wave clones that peaked on day 37 were not confirmed to be SARS-CoV-2 specific. Contracting CD4+ clones were located mainly in the CM and EM memory subsets, whereas CD8+ clones were found to be enriched in EMRA. Some responding clones were detected in pre-infection memory, suggesting pre-existing cross-reactive memory T cells joined the SARS-CoV-2 response. Clones that contracted from day 15 to 85 showed balanced CD4/CD8 phenotypes, whereas a second wave of clones that expanded from day 15 to 37 leaned towards CD4+. Only two mild cases were covered by the study, and larger cohorts that include severe cases with pre-infection samples were considered necessary.

From the cysteine up to the phenylalanine, the CDR3 has a length of 11 residues. Solely the CDR3 DNA is kept, with 33 bases framed from the first base. CDR1 and CDR2, looked up from the germline V gene (reference sequence), are SEHNR and FQNEAQ. Relative to germline, V is 6 bases shorter and J is 5 bases shorter, with 6 bases between their ends. The rearrangement combines TRBV7-9 with TRBJ2-3, with no D gene named confidently. This sequence was found in a man between 18 and 29 years old who had mild COVID-19 (a few samples of this study predate the infection). The sample titles of this study are shuffled in the database, so cell type and time point are left out; the donor was told from shared clones. The sequencing sample was made of PBMCs or a T cell subset sorted from them (not recorded which). The sequenced DNA: TGTGCCAGCAGGCTCCTAGATACGCAGTATTTT. It specifies CASRLLDTQYF.